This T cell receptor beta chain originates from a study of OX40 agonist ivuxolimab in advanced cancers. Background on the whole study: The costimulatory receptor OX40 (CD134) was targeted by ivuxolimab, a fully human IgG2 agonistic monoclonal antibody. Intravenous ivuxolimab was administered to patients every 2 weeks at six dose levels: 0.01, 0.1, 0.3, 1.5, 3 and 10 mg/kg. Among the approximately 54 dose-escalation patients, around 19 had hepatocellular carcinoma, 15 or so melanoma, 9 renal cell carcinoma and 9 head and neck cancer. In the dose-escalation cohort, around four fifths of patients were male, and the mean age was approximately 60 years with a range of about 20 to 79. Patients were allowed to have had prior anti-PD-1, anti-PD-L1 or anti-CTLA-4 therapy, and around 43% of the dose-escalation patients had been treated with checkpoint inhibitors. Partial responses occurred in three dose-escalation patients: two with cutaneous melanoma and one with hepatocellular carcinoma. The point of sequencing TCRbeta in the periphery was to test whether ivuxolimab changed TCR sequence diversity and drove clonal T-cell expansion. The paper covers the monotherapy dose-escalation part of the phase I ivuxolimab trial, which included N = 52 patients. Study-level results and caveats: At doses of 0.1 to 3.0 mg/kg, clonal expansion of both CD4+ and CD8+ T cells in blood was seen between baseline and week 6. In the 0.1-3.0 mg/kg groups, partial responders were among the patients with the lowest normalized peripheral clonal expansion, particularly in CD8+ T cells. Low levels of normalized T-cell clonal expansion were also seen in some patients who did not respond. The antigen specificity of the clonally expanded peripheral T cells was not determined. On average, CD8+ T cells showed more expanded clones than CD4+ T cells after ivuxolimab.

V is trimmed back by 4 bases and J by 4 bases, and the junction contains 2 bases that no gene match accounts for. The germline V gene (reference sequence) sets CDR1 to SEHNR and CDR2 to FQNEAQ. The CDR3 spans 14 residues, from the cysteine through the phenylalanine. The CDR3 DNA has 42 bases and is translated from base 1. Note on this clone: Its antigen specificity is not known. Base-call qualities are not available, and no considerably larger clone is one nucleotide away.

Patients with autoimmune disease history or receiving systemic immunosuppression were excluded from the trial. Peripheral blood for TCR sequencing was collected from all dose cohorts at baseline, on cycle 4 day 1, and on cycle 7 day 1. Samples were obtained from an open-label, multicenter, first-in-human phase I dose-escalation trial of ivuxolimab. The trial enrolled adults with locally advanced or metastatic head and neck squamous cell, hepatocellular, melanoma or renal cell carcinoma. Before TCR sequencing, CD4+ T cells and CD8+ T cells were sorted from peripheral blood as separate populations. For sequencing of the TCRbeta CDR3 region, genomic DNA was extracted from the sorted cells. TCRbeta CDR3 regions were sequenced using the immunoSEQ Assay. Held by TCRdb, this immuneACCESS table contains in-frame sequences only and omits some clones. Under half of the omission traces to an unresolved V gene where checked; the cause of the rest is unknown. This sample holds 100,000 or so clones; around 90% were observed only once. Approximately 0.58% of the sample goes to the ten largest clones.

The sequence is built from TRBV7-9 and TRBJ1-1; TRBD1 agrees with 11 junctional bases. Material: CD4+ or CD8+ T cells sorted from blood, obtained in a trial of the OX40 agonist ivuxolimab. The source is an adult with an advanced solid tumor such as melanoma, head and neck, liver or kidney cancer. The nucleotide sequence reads TGTGCCAGCAGCTCCGGGACAGGGGGCACTGAAGCTTTCTTT. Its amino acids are CASSSGTGGTEAFF.